This T cell receptor beta chain was identified in a study of CD8 T cells in ankylosing spondylitis. Study-wide results and limits: Apparently characteristic of ankylosing spondylitis blood was a TCR beta motif (roughly eight highly homologous variants).

TCRdb itself ran the 5' RACE reads through MiXCR, one entry per CDR3 protein. The sample yields a few hundred thousand distinct CDR3 sequences, about a fifth seen once. Note on this clonotype: Its target is unknown.

Per germline, CDR1 SGHTA and CDR2 FQGTGA. This CDR3 comprises 14 residues. Between the trimmed V and J ends, which lost 5 bases and 1 base, there was a span of 11 bases. The rearrangement joins TRBV7-3 to TRBJ1-2; no clear D gene. Specimen: blood, either unsorted or a sorted T cell fraction (not recorded which). The sequence came from a male donor with ankylosing spondylitis. For the CDR3, the DNA is TGTGCCAGCAGCCTCAACACAGATAACTATGGCTACACCTTC. Amino acids: CASSLNTDNYGYTF.